This T cell receptor beta chain emerged from a study of shared clonotypes between healthy human individuals. J was trimmed by 12 bases and V by 6 bases; bases with no gene match: 7. The CDR3 sequence is 12 residues long. Germline values: CDR1 SNHLY, CDR2 FYNNEI. Using immunoSEQ multiplex PCR, the repertoire was profiled, and TCRdb retains in-frame clones only, with some absent. This repertoire shows some 1.5 million clones, roughly 98% found once; its top ten account for about 0.4%. This sequence joins TRBV2 and TRBJ2-1, with 8 bases lining up with TRBD1. Sequencing was done on a sample of naive CD4+ T cells sorted from blood. Subset denoted: CD45RA+ positively selected. This sequence originates from a man aged 30 to 39 in good health. The CDR3 loop reads CASRGPGGWQFF. The CDR3 DNA sequence: TGTGCCAGCAGGGGTCCAGGGGGCTGGCAGTTCTTC.